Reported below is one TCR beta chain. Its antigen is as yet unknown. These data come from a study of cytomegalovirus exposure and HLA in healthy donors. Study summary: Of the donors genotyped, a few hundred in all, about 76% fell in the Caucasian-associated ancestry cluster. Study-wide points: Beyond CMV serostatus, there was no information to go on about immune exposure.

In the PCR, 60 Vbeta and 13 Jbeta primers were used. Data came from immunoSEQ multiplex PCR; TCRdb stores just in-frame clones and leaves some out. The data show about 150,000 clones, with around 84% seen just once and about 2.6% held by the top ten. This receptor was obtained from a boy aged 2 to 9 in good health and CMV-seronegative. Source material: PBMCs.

In nucleotides, the CDR3 is TGTGCCACCAGCAGAGTTTCAGGGGTAAATTCCGGGGAGCTGTTTTTT. Protein sequence: CATSRVSGVNSGELFF. The chain recombines TRBV15 with TRBJ2-2; D is perhaps TRBD1 (6 bases). The V end was cut by 1 base, the J end by 6 bases, with 15 bases between. This CDR3 is built from 16 residues. Germline loops: CDR1 LNHNV, CDR2 YYDKDF (reference sequence). The variable domain in full, completed from reference TRBV15 and TRBJ2-2, reads DAMVIQNPRYQVTQFGKPVTLSCSQTLNHNVMYWYQQKSSQAPKLLFHYYDKDFNNEADTPDNFQSRRPNTSFCFLDIRSPGLGDTAMYLCATSRVSGVNSGELFFGEGSRLTVL.